The sequence of this T cell receptor beta chain was determined in a study of blood T cell repertoires in COVID-19. On the study more broadly: Samples taken during acute and convalescent COVID-19 were collected in the United States, Italy and Spain.

Original processing methods: Counts of nucleated cells, estimated from reference gene primer amplification, were obtained. Generated by immunoSEQ multiplex PCR, the TCRdb table keeps only in-frame clones and is missing some. The V and J calls and the clone size are those of that table, but D and trimming were determined from the DNA. The profile shows 250,000 to 300,000 clones, about 80% of them singletons. V lost 4 bases to trimming and J lost 8 bases; unmatched junction nucleotides: 7. The CDR3 is made up of 13 amino acids. Germline V gene lookup returns CDR1 SNHLY and CDR2 FYNNEI. The J gene is TRBJ1-2, the V gene TRBV2, with 7 positions matching TRBD1. Specimen: peripheral blood. The source is a woman of 80 years or more with acute or convalescent COVID-19. The CDR3 sequence: CASSGDRVDGYTF. The CDR3 DNA is TGTGCCAGCAGTGGTGACAGGGTAGACGGCTACACCTTC.